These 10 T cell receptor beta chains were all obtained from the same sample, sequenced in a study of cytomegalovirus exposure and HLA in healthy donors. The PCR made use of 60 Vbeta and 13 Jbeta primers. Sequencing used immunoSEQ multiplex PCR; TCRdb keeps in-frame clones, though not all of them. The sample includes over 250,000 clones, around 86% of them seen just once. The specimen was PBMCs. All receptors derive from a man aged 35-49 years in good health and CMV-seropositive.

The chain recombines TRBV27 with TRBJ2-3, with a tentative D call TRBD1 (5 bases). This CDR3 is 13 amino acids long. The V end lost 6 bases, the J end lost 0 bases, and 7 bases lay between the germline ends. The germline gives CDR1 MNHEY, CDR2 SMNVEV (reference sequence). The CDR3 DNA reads TGTGCCAGCAGGAAGGGGAGCACAGATACGCAGTATTTT. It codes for CASRKGSTDTQYF.

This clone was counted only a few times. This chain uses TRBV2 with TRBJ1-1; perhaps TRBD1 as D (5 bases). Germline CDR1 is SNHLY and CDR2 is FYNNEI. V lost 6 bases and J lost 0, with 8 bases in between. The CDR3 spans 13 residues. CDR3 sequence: CASRQVMNTEAFF. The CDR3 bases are TGTGCCAGCAGACAGGTAATGAACACTGAAGCTTTCTTT.

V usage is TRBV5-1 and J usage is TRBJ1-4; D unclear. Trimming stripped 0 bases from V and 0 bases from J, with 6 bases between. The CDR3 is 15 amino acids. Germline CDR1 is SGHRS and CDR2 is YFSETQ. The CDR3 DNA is TGCGCCAGCAGCTTGGGGCATGCAACTAATGAAAAACTGTTTTTT. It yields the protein CASSLGHATNEKLFF.

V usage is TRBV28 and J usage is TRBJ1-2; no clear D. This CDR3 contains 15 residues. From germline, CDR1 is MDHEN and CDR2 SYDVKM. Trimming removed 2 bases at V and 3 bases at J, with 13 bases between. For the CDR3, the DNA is TGTGCCAGCAGTTTAGTTGGGAGGCCCCACTATGGCTACACCTTC. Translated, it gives CASSLVGRPHYGYTF.

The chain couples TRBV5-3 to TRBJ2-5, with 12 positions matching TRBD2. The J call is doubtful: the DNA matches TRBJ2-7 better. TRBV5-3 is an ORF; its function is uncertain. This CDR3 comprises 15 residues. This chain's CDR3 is CARSVPTSGSYEQYF. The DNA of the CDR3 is TGTGCCAGAAGCGTACCGACTAGCGGGAGCTACGAGCAGTACTTC.

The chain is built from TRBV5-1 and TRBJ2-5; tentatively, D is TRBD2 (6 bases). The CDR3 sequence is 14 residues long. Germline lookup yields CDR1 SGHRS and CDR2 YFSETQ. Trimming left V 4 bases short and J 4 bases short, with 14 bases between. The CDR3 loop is CASSPGLMAETQYF. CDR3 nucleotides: TGCGCCAGCAGCCCGGGACTTATGGCAGAGACCCAGTACTTC.

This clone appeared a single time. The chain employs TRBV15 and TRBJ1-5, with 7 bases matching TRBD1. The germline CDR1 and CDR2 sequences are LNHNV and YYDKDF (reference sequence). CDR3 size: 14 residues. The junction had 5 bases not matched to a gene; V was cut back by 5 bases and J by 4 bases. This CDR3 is CATSQGERNQPQHF. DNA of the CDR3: TGTGCCACCAGCCAGGGGGAAAGGAATCAGCCCCAGCATTTT.

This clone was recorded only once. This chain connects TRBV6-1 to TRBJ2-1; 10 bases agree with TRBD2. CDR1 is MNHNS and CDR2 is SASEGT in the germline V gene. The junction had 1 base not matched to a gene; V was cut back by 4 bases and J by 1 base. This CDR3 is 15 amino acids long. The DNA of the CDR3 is TGTGCCAGCAGTGGGACTAGCGGATCCTACAATGAGCAGTTCTTC. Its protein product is CASSGTSGSYNEQFF.

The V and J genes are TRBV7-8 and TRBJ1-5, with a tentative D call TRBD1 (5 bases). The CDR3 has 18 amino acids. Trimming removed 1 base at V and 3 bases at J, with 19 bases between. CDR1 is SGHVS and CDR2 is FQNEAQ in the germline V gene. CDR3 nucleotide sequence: TGTGCCAGCAGCTTAGATAGAACAGGCACCCTTGTCAATCAGCCCCAGCATTTT. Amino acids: CASSLDRTGTLVNQPQHF.

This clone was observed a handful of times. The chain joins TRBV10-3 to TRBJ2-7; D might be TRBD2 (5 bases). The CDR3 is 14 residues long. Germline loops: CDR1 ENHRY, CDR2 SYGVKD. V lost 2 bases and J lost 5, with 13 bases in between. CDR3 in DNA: TGTGCCATCAGTGAGGTGGACCGGGATCACGAGCAGTACTTC. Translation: CAISEVDRDHEQYF.